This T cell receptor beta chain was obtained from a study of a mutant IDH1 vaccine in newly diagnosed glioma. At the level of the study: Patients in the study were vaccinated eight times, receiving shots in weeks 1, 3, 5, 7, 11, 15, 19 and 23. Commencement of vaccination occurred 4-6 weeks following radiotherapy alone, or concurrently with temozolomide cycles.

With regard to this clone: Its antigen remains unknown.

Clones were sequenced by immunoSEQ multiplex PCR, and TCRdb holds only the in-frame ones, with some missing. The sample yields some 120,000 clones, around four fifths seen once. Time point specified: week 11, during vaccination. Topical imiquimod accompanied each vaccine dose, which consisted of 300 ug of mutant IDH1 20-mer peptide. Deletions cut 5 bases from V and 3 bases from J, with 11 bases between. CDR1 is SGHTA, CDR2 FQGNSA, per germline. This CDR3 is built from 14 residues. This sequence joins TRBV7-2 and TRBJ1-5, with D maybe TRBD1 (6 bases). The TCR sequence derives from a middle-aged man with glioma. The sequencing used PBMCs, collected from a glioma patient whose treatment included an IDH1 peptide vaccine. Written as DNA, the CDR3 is TGTGCCAGCAGCAACCGGGACACCAATCAGCCCCAGCATTTT. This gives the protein CASSNRDTNQPQHF.